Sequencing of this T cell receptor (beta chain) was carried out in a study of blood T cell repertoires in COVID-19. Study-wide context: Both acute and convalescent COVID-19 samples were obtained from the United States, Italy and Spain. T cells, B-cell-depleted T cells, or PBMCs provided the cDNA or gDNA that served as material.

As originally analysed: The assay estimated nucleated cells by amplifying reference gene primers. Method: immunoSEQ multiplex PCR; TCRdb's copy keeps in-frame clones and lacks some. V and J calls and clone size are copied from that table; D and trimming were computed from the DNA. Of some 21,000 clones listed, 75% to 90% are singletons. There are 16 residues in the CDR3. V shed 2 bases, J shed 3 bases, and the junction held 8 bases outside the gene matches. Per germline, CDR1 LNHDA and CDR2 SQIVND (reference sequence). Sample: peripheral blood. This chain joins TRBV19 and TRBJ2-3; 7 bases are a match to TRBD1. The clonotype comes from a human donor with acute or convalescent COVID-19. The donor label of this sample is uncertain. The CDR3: CASSIPDRRTTDTQYF. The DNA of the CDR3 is TGTGCCAGTAGTATACCGGACAGGAGGACTACAGATACGCAGTATTTT.